The present entry profiles one T cell receptor (beta chain) with its context. Antigen specificity is unknown. The source of the sample is a study of T cell responses to AZD1222 COVID-19 vaccine. Looked up from germline, CDR1 is LGHNA and CDR2 is YSLEER. V lost 0 bases and J lost 2, with 20 bases in between. The CDR3 has 18 amino acids. Assay: immunoSEQ multiplex PCR; the TCRdb copy retains only in-frame clones and omits some. The sample includes 100,000 to 150,000 clones, approximately 83% of them seen just once. General study points: Among AZD1222 vaccinees, only 5 to 7 were seropositive at baseline. White British people made up most donors, females outnumbered males, and clonal diversity was possibly underestimated.

The chain employs TRBV4-3 and TRBJ2-7, with a weak D call TRBD1 (6 bases). This receptor was taken from an adult in good health. The sequencing used peripheral blood, collected on day 0 of AZD1222 vaccination. The CDR3 loop reads CASSQDLARGSSPYEQYF. CDR3 coding DNA: TGCGCCAGCAGCCAAGATCTCGCCAGGGGCAGTTCCCCCTACGAGCAGTACTTC.